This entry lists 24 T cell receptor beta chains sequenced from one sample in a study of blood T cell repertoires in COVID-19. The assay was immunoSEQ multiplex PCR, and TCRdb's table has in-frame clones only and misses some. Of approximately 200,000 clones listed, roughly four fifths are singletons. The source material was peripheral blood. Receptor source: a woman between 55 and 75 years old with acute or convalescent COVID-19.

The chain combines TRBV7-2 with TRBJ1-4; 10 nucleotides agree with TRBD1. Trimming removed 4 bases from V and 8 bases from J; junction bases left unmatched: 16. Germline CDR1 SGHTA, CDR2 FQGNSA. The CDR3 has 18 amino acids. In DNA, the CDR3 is TGTGCCAGCAGCTACTTCGGGACAGGGGTTTTAAGCTGGGAAAAACTGTTTTTT. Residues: CASSYFGTGVLSWEKLFF.

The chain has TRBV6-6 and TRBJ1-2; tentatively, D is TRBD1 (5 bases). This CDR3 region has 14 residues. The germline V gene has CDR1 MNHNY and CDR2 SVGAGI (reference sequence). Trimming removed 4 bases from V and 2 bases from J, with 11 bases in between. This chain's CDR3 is CASSSPTANYGYTF. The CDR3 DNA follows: TGTGCCAGCAGTTCCCCGACAGCCAACTATGGCTACACCTTC.

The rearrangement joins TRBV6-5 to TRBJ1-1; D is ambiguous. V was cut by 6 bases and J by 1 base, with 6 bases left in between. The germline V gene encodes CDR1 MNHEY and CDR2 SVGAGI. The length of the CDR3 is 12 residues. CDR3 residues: CASSTRNTEAFF. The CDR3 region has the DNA TGTGCCAGCAGCACCAGGAACACTGAAGCTTTCTTT.

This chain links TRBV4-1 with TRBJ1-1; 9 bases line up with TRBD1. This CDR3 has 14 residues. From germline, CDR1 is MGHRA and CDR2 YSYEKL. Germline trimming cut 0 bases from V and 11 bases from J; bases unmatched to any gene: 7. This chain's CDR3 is CASSQDRDREVAFF. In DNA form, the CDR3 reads TGCGCCAGCAGCCAAGATCGGGACAGGGAGGTTGCTTTCTTT.

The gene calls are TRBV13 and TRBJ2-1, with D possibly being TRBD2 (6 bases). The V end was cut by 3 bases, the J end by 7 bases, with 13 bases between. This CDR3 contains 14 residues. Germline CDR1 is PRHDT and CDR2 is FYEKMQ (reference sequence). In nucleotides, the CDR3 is TGTGCCAGCAGCTTGGGACTCCCGGGGAATGAGCAGTTCTTC. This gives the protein CASSLGLPGNEQFF.

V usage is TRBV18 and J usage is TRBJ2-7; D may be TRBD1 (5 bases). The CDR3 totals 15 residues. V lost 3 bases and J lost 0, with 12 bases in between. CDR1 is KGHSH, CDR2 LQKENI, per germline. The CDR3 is CASSPSQGTSYEQYF. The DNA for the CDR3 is TGTGCCAGCTCACCTAGCCAGGGAACCTCCTACGAGCAGTACTTC.

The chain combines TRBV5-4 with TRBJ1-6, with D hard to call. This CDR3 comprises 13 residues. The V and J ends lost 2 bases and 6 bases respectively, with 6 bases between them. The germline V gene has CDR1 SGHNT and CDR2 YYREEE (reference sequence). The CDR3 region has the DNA TGTGCCAGCAGCTTCGGACTTAATTCACCCCTCCACTTT. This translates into CASSFGLNSPLHF.

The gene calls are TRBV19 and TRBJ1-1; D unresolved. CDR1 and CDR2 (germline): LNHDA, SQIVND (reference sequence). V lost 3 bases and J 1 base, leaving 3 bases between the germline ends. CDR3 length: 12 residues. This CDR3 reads CASSMRNTEAFF. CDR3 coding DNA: TGTGCCAGTAGTATGAGGAACACTGAAGCTTTCTTT. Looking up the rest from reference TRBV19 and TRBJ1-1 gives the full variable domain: DGGITQSPKYLFRKEGQNVTLSCEQNLNHDAMYWYRQDPGQGLRLIYYSQIVNDFQKGDIAEGYSVSREKKESFPLTVTSAQKNPTAFYLCASSMRNTEAFFGQGTRLTVV.

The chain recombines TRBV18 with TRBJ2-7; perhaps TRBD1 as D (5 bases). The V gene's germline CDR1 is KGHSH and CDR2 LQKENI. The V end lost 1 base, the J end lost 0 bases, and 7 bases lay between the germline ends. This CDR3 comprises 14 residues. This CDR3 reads CASSPQGISYEQYF. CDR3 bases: TGTGCCAGCTCACCACAGGGGATCTCCTACGAGCAGTACTTC. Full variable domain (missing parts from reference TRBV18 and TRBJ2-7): NAGVMQNPRHLVRRRGQEARLRCSPMKGHSHVYWYRQLPEEGLKFMVYLQKENIIDESGMPKERFSAEFPKEGPSILRIQQVVRGDSAAYFCASSPQGISYEQYFGPGTRLTVT.

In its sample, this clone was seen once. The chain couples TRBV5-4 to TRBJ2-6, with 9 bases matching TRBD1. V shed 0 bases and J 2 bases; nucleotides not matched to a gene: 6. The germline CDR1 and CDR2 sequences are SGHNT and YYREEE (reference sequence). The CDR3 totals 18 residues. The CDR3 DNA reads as TGTGCCAGCAGCTTGGGACAGGGGGGTGCGCCTGGGGCCAACGTCCTGACTTTC. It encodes CASSLGQGGAPGANVLTF.

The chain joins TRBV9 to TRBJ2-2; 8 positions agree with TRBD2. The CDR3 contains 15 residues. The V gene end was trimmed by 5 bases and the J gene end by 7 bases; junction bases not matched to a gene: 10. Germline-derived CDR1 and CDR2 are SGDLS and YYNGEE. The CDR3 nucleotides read TGTGCCAGCAGTCCCACGGGGGGGCCTCACGGGGAGCTGTTTTTT. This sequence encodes CASSPTGGPHGELFF. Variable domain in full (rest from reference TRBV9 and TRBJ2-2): DSGVTQTPKHLITATGQRVTLRCSPRSGDLSVYWYQQSLDQGLQFLIQYYNGEERAKGNILERFSAQQFPDLHSELNLSSLELGDSALYFCASSPTGGPHGELFFGEGSRLTVL.

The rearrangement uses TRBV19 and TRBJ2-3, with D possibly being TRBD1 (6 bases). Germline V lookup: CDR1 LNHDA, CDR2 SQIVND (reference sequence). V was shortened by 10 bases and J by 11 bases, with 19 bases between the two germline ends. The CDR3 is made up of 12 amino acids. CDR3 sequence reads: CATGLVTGQQYF. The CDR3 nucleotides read TGTGCCACCGGGCTGGTGACGGGACAGCAGTATTTT.

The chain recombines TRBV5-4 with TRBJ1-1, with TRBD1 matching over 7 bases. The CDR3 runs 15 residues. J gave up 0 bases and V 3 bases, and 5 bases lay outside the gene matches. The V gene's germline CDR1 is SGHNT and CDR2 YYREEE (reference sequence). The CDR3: CASSSQQGMNTEAFF. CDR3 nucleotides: TGTGCCAGCAGCTCACAACAGGGGATGAACACTGAAGCTTTCTTT. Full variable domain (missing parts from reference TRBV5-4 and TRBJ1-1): ETGVTQSPTHLIKTRGQQVTLRCSSQSGHNTVSWYQQALGQGPQFIFQYYREEENGRGNFPPRFSGLQFPNYSSELNVNALELDDSALYLCASSSQQGMNTEAFFGQGTRLTVV.

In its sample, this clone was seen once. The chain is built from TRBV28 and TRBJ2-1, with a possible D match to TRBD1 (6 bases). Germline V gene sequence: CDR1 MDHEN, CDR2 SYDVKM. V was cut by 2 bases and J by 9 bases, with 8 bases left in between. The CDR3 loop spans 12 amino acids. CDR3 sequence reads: CASSLQGSEQFF. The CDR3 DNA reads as TGTGCCAGCAGTTTACAGGGGAGTGAGCAGTTCTTC.

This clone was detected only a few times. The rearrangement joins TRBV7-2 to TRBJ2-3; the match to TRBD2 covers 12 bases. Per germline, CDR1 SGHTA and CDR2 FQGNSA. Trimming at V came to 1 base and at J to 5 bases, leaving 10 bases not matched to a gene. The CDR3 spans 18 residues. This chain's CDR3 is CASSLVGSSGGAQDTQYF. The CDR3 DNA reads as TGTGCCAGCAGCTTAGTTGGTTCTAGCGGGGGGGCTCAAGATACGCAGTATTTT.

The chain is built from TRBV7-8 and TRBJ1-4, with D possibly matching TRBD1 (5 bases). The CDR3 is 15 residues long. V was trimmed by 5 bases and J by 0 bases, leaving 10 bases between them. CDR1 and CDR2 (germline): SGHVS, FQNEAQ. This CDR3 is CASSPRGATNEKLFF. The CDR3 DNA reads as TGTGCCAGCAGCCCCCGGGGGGCAACTAATGAAAAACTGTTTTTT.

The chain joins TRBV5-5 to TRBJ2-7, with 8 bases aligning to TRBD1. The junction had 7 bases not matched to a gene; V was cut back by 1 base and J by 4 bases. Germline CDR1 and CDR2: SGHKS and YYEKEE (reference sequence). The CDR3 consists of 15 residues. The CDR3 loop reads CASSLQQGVSYEQYF. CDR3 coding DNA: TGTGCCAGCAGCTTGCAACAGGGGGTTTCGTACGAGCAGTACTTC.

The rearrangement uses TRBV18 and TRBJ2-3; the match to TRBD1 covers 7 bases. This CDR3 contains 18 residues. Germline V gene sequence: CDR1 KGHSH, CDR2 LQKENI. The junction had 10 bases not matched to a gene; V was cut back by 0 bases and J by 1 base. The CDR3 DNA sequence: TGTGCCAGCTCACCACCGTCTCTGGGACAGACACGCACAGATACGCAGTATTTT. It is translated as CASSPPSLGQTRTDTQYF.

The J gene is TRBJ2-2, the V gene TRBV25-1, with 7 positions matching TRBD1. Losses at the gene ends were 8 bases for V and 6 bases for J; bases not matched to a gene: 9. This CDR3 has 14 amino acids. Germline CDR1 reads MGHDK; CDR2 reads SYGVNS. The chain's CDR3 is CASRETGSAGELFF. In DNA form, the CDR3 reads TGTGCCAGCCGCGAGACAGGGTCCGCCGGGGAGCTGTTTTTT.

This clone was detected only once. The CDR3 region is CASSLSSQPQHF. The CDR3 DNA sequence: TGTGCCAGCAGTTTATCTTCTCAGCCCCAGCATTTT. The chain links TRBV28 to TRBJ1-5; D ambiguous. Looked up from germline, CDR1 is MDHEN and CDR2 is SYDVKM. The CDR3 contains 12 residues. V dropped 1 base and J dropped 6 bases, with 4 bases sitting between them.

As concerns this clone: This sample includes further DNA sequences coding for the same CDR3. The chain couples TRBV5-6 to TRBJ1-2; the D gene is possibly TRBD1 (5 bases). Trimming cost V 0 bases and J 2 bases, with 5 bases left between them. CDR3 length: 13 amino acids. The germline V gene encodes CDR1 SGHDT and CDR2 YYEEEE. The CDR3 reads CASSLGQNYGYTF. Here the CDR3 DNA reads TGTGCCAGCAGCTTGGGACAGAACTATGGCTACACCTTC. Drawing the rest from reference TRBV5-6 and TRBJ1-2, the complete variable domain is DAGVTQSPTHLIKTRGQQVTLRCSPKSGHDTVSWYQQALGQGPQFIFQYYEEEERQRGNFPDRFSGHQFPNYSSELNVNALLLGDSALYLCASSLGQNYGYTFGSGTRLTVV.

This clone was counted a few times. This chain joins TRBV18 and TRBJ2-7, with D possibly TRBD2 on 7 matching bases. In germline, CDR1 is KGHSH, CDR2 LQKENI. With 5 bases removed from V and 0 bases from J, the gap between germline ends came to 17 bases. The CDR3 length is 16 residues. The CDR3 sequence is CASSRNRDYSSYEQYF. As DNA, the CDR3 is TGTGCCAGCTCAAGAAACAGGGACTACAGCTCCTACGAGCAGTACTTC.

This CDR3 is CASSQGIGQGRGGYTF. CDR3 DNA sequence: TGTGCCAGCAGCCAGGGAATCGGACAGGGGAGAGGTGGCTACACCTTC. The V and J genes are TRBV4-2 and TRBJ1-2; 9 bases match TRBD1. This CDR3 has 16 amino acids. V lost 3 bases, J lost 7 bases, and 12 bases stayed unmatched. Germline CDR1 and CDR2: LGHNA and YNFKEQ.

The CDR3, as DNA: TGTGCCAGCAGCCCTTCCTGGACTCCCTCGAACACCGGGGAGCTGTTTTTT. Protein product: CASSPSWTPSNTGELFF. The rearrangement links TRBV5-6 to TRBJ2-2, with D possibly being TRBD2 (5 bases). Germline values: CDR1 SGHDT, CDR2 YYEEEE. CDR3 length equals 17 residues. The germline V and J ends were trimmed by 4 bases and 0 bases, with 16 bases remaining between them.